Following are 3 T cell receptor beta chains from one sample sequenced in a study of cytotoxic CD8 clonotypes in ibrutinib-treated CLL. Only in-frame clones appear in the TCRdb table, and some are missing; sequencing was by immunoSEQ multiplex PCR. Here the sample spans roughly 200,000 clones, around 70% being singletons. Sequenced here: PBMCs, sampled after 24 months of ibrutinib treatment. The receptors were sampled from a human donor with chronic lymphocytic leukemia.

The rearrangement links TRBV15 to TRBJ1-3, with no clear D. The CDR3 consists of 16 residues. Trimming cost V 2 bases and J 3 bases, with 14 bases left between them. Germline assignment: CDR1 LNHNV and CDR2 YYDKDF (reference sequence). The chain's CDR3 is CATSRSRATFGNTIYF. CDR3 coding DNA: TGTGCCACCAGCAGATCGAGGGCAACTTTTGGAAACACCATATATTTT.

This chain's CDR3 is CASKPSRGIQETQYF. Here the CDR3 DNA reads TGTGCCAGCAAACCGAGCAGGGGAATCCAAGAGACCCAGTACTTC. V and J are TRBV27 and TRBJ2-5; D might be TRBD1 (6 bases). The CDR3 loop spans 15 amino acids. Looked up from germline, CDR1 is MNHEY and CDR2 is SMNVEV (reference sequence). The V end was cut by 7 bases, the J end by 1 base, with 16 bases between.

The rearrangement joins TRBV27 to TRBJ2-7, with D maybe TRBD1 (6 bases). Germline loops: CDR1 MNHEY, CDR2 SMNVEV (reference sequence). This CDR3 has 16 amino acids. The V end lost 6 bases, the J end lost 0 bases, and 18 bases lay between the germline ends. CDR3 sequence (DNA): TGTGCCAGCAGCGGCATGATTACAGGGAGCTCCTACGAGCAGTACTTC. Protein sequence: CASSGMITGSSYEQYF.